The entry below describes one T cell receptor (beta chain). This clone was recorded a few times. The antigen it binds to is not known. No much larger clonotype is one base removed from it; base qualities were not supplied. The cohort was made up of approximately 670 healthy bone marrow donors. At the time of sampling, all cohort members were nominally healthy, though unrecorded immune exposures were likely present. The donor was CMV seronegative and belonged to the group of roughly 330 seronegative cohort members. A peripheral blood sample was collected from each donor, and TCR beta sequencing was performed on peripheral blood mononuclear cells. The Qiagen DNeasy Blood Extraction Kit was used to extract genomic DNA from the blood cell samples. The record originates from a study of cytomegalovirus exposure and HLA in healthy donors (dated by TCRdb to about 2017). In the study overall: An earlier analysis of approximately 590 of the donors reported 250 to 350 Gb of sequence data and some 120 million unique TCR beta sequences from about 179 million T cells. An early release that covered about 600 HLA-typed donors contained approximately 300 gigabases of sequencing data and about 84 million unique TCR sequences. Every discovery cohort repertoire had been produced on one sequencing platform. HLA typing covered class I and class II loci at four-digit resolution. Typing coverage differed by locus: A, B, C, DRB1 and DQB1 were typed in about 620-640 donors, DQA1 in about 510, DPA1 in 600 to 610, and DPB1 in just under 490. High-throughput TCR immunosequencing, statistical association of individual TCRs with disease status, and machine learning were combined to predict cytomegalovirus infection status. Donor age, sex, ethnicity and CMV serostatus were collected together with the repertoire data. The study was designed to test whether signatures of past pathogen exposure could be identified by cataloging public T cell receptors. In addition to the first cohort of roughly 700 subjects, a separate validation cohort of some 120 different subjects was used. In a later genetic analysis, genome-wide SNP genotypes for about 65% of the roughly 700 donors were used, and that subset was treated as a discovery cohort. Rather than drawing on any new phenotypic data, the later analysis identified candidate immune exposures from TCR beta sequences and the way those sequences occurred across donors. A later analysis re-analyzed previously published TCR beta repertoires from several hundred donors and added high-resolution HLA genotyping to study TCR occurrence patterns. Among 300 to 500 genotyped donors of the cohort, an average of around 240,000 unique TCR beta nucleotide sequences was sequenced per donor, of which approximately 18% were non-productive. The study profiled the T cell repertoires of hundreds of subjects by immunosequencing and related them to cytomegalovirus serostatus. A handful of DR-DQ haplotypes were handled as single units for association and clustering because linkage in the cohort was strong. Of the 398 genotyped donors, about 80% fell in the genetic ancestry cluster associated with self-reported Caucasian donors. In an earlier analysis of several hundred of the donors, high-throughput TCR beta sequencing was used to judge whether each TCR beta V gene segment behaved as functional or pseudogenic. Here is what the overall study found, with its caveats: In an earlier analysis of 500 to 650 of the donors, most TCR beta V segments appeared in productive rearrangements about 87% or about 30% of the time, broadly matching IMGT annotations. Only TCR beta chains were sequenced in this cohort, and the absence of alpha or paired-chain data limited detectable features. In a later genetic analysis, fewer N-insertions in productive TCRs were reported among donors in an Asian-associated ancestry cluster than the approximately 670-donor mean. Linkage disequilibrium might explain the correlated functional status among segregating V segments, but an unknown experimental factor could not be excluded. In a later analysis, several top co-occurrence clusters were reported to appear linked to parvovirus B19, influenza, CMV and Epstein-Barr virus. A later analysis found that HLA-associated TCR beta chains were more clonally expanded and had lower generation probabilities than equally common non-associated chains. A further reported finding was that TCR beta sequences accurately predicted the HLA-A and HLA-B alleles for most subjects in the first cohort. V-gene and J-gene trimming of TCR beta chains was associated with a missense DCLRE1C variant in a later genetic analysis, and the association was replicated in an independent cohort. A cluster of highly shared sequence variants was judged likely to represent a technical artifact of the sequencing pipeline. A later analysis associated some 17,000 TCR beta sequences with specific HLA alleles at a false discovery rate of 0.05. The authors suggested that the approach could potentially be extended to other disease states and immunological phenotypes. The earlier analysis of around 600 of the donors excluded around 17 rarely observed V segments, including chromosome 9 orphons, because counts were too low. In a later analysis, the rate of TCR association differed among HLA loci, with DRB1 alleles having the most associated TCRs and HLA-C alleles having the fewest. In vitro tests confirmed that a few of the cytomegalovirus-associated TCR beta chains recognize cytomegalovirus antigens. According to a later analysis, most CMV-associated TCR beta chains appeared to be HLA-restricted, and the HLA associations seemed to be driven largely by CMV exposure. A total of about 180 TCR beta chains were listed by the study as associated with cytomegalovirus. While some public TCRs were present in many individuals, most TCR sequences turned up only very rarely across donors. Assigning TCR associations to individual alleles was difficult when HLA alleles, especially DR and DQ, strongly co-occurred. Presence/absence analyses assumed roughly uniform sequencing depth across donors, an assumption that may not hold. The classifier was reported to diagnose cytomegalovirus status with high specificity and sensitivity in both the original cohort and the validation cohort. For the cohort, immune exposure information was limited to CMV serostatus. Because HLA typing was unavailable for some donors at each locus, only the typed subset was used in association tests.

The library was built by means of the immunoSEQ multiplex PCR assay. For the multiplex PCR, a mixture combining 60 forward primers for TCR Vbeta segments and 13 reverse primers for TCR Jbeta segments was used. A multiplex PCR assay on genomic DNA amplified the CDR3 region of rearranged TCR beta genes. On the Illumina HiSeq System, the amplified TCR beta libraries were sequenced as 87-base-pair reads. The authors' analysis ran thus. Across the 670 or so repertoires, a later analysis counted 80 million or so unique TCR beta chains, roughly 11 million of which were shared by at least two donors. A nearest-neighbor algorithm error-corrected the raw reads and collapsed the reads into unique sequences, merging closely related sequences to remove PCR and sequencing errors. V, D and J gene segments were assigned by aligning CDR3 sequences to IMGT reference sequences. Each retained sequence needed at least a six-nucleotide match to both a V gene segment and a J gene segment. A rearrangement was called productive if the CDR3 had no stop codons and remained in frame with V and J, and every other rearrangement was called non-productive. Following IMGT convention, CDR3 was defined as the stretch from the second conserved V-encoded cysteine up to the conserved J-encoded phenylalanine. The earlier analysis of approximately 500 of the donors excluded sequences that lacked an unambiguous match to a single V gene segment. An earlier analysis of a few hundred of the donors classified V segments as functional when productive rearrangements were above 56.7% and as segregating when the standard deviation between donors was above 5%. A statistical classification framework was built for diagnosing cytomegalovirus status from the catalog of TCR beta chain sequences. In a later analysis, TCR nucleotide sequences were compared against IMGT/GENE-DB human TR gene sequences so that V and J genes could be assigned. In a later analysis, CDR3 sequences and most-parsimonious VDJ recombination scenarios were assigned using the TCRdist pipeline. In a later analysis, each TCR beta chain was defined by its CDR3 amino acid sequence together with its V-gene family, and reads without a unique V-gene family were excluded. A later analysis removed 592 highly shared, low-generation-probability nucleotide sequences to deal with suspected cross-contamination and a sequencing artifact. For each public chain, a later analysis derived a clonal expansion index from normalized ranks of inferred template counts within each repertoire. Generation probabilities in a later analysis came from a VDJ recombination model fitted to out-of-frame rearrangements, and those results were checked against IGoR. In a later analysis, TCR-TCR, TCR-HLA and TCR-CMV co-occurrence was scored with hypergeometric tests, and a repertoire-size bias correction was applied to TCR pairs. False discovery rates were estimated in a later analysis by permuting HLA or CMV assignments 20 times. In a later analysis, co-occurring TCRs were grouped using DBSCAN, with TCRdist sequence similarity added in when clustering inside HLA-allele-positive subsets. Repertoires with fewer than 30,000 or more than 120,000 public chains were left out of co-occurrence clustering, as were five repertoires with anomalous nucleotide sharing. As stored in TCRdb, this immuneACCESS dataset retains in-frame rearrangements with V and J assigned. A fraction of the clones does not appear; measured against another copy, unresolved V genes explain less than half of the discrepancy, and the remainder lacks a known reason. V, J and clone size are taken as reported in that table, and D and trimming were inferred from the DNA itself. A total of 280,000 or so clones appear in this sample, approximately 90% of them only once. Jointly, the top ten make up about 2% of the sample.

Sequencing used PBMCs. The sequence derives from a woman aged 18-29 years in good health and CMV-seronegative.

The CDR3 protein is CASSEARNTEAFF. The DNA sequence reads TGTGCCAGCAGTGAAGCGAGGAACACTGAAGCTTTCTTT. The rearranged segments are TRBV2 and TRBJ1-1, with an unclear D gene assignment. The CDR3 covers 13 residues, taking in both the cysteine and the phenylalanine. Of the read, only the CDR3 DNA is kept; its 39 bases are in frame from base 1. The germline V gene supplies CDR1 SNHLY and CDR2 FYNNEI. The V end loses 0 bases and the J end loses 1 base, and a stretch of 3 bases separates them.